This T cell receptor (beta chain) was documented in a study of STAT5B mutations in CD4+ large granular lymphocyte leukemia. General observations from the study: 8/27 top patient clones versus 2/35 control clones were TRBV06-family.

Generated by immunoSEQ multiplex PCR, the TCRdb table keeps only in-frame clones and is missing some. The table lists around 30,000 clones, roughly 70% of them singletons. Turning to this clone: Its cognate antigen is unknown.

V lost 3 bases, J lost 1 base, and 10 bases lay in between. The CDR3 totals 15 residues. The germline V gene has CDR1 SGHDT and CDR2 YYEEEE. The TCR was taken from a human donor in good health. The sample consisted of CD4+ T cells from blood buffy coats. The V gene is TRBV5-6, the J gene TRBJ2-2; unclear D gene. The CDR3 loop is CASSSLTENTGELFF. Written as DNA, the CDR3 is TGTGCCAGCAGCTCCCTGACTGAGAACACCGGGGAGCTGTTTTTT.